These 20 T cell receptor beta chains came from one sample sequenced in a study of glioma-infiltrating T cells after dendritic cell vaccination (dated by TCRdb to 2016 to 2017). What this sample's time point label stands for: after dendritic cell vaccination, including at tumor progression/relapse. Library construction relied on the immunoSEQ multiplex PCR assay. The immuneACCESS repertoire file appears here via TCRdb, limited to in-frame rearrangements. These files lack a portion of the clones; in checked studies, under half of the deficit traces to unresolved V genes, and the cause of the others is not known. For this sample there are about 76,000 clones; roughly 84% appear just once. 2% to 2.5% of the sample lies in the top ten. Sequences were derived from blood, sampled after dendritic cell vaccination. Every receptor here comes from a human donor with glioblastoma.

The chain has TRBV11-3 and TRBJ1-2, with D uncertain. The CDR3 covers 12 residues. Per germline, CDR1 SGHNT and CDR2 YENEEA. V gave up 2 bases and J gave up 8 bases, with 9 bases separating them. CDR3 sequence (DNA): TGTGCCAGCAGCTTAAAACTAGGGGGCTACACCTTC. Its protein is CASSLKLGGYTF.

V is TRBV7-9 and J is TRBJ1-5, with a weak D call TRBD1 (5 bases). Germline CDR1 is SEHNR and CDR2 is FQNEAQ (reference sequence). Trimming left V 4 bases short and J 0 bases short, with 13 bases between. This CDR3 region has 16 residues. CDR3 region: CASSSLGRDSNQPQHF. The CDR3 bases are TGTGCCAGCAGCTCATTGGGCAGGGATAGCAATCAGCCCCAGCATTTT.

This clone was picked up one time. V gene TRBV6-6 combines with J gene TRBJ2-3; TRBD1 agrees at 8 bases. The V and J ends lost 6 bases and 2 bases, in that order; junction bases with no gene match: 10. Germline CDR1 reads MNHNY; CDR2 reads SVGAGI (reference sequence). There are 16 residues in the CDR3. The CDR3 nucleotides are TGTGCCAGCAGGGATCCGGACAGGGACCTCACAGATACGCAGTATTTT. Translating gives CASRDPDRDLTDTQYF.

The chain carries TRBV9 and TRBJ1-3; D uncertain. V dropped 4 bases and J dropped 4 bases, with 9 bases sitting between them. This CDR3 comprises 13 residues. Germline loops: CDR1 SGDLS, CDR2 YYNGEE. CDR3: CASSSPGGNTIYF. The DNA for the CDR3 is TGTGCCAGCAGCTCACCGGGGGGAAACACCATATATTTT.

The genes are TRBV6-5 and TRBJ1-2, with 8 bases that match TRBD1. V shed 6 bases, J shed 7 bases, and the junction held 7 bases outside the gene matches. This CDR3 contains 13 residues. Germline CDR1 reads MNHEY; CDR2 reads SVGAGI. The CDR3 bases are TGTGCCAGCAGAAGAGGACAGGGAGGTGGCTACACCTTC. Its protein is CASRRGQGGGYTF.

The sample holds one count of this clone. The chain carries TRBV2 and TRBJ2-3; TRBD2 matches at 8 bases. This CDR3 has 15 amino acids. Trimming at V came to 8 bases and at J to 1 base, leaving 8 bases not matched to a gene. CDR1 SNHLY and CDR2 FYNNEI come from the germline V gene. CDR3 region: CASGAVGGGTDTQYF. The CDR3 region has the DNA TGTGCCAGCGGGGCTGTCGGGGGGGGCACAGATACGCAGTATTTT.

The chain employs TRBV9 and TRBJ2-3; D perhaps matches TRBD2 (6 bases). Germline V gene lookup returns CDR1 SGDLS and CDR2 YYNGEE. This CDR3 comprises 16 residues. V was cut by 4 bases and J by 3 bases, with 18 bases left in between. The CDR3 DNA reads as TGTGCCAGCAGCTTGCTGGCGGGATCCAGTACAGATACGCAGTATTTT. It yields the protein CASSLLAGSSTDTQYF. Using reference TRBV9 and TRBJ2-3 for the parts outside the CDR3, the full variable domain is DSGVTQTPKHLITATGQRVTLRCSPRSGDLSVYWYQQSLDQGLQFLIQYYNGEERAKGNILERFSAQQFPDLHSELNLSSLELGDSALYFCASSLLAGSSTDTQYFGPGTRLTVL.

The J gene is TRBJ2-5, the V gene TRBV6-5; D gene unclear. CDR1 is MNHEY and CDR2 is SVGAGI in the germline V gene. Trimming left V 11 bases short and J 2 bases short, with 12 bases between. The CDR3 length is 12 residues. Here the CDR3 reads CAVYTSQETQYF. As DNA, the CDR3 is TGTGCCGTGTACACCTCTCAAGAGACCCAGTACTTC.

CDR3 sequence: CASSEVGLSEAFF. The DNA for the CDR3 is TGTGCCAGCAGTGAAGTAGGACTTTCTGAAGCTTTCTTT. The V gene is TRBV2, the J gene TRBJ1-1; D is unclear. CDR1 is SNHLY, CDR2 FYNNEI, per germline. There are 13 residues in the CDR3. Between the trimmed V and J ends, which lost 1 base and 6 bases, there was a span of 9 bases.

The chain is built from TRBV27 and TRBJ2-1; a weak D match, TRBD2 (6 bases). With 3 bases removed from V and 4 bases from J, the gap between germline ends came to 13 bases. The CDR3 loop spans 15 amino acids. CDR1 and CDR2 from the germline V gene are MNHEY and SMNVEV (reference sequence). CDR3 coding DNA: TGTGCCAGCAGTTTTAGTATTAGCGGATACAATGAGCAGTTCTTC. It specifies CASSFSISGYNEQFF.

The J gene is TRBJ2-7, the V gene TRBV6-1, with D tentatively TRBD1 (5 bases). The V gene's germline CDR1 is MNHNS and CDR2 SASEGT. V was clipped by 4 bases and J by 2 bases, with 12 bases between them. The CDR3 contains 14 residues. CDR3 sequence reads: CASSVAQGTYEQYF. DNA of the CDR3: TGTGCCAGCAGTGTCGCCCAGGGAACCTACGAGCAGTACTTC.

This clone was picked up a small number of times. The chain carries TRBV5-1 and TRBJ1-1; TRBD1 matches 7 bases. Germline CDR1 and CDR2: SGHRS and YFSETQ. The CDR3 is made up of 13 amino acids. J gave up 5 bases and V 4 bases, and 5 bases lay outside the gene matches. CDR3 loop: CASSITGETEAFF. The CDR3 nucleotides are TGCGCCAGCAGCATCACAGGGGAGACTGAAGCTTTCTTT.

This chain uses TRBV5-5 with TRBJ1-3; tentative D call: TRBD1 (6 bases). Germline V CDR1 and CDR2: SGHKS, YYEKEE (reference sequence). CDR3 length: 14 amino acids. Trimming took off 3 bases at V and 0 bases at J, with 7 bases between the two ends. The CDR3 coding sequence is TGTGCCAGCAGCTCGACAGGCTCTGGAAACACCATATATTTT. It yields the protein CASSSTGSGNTIYF.

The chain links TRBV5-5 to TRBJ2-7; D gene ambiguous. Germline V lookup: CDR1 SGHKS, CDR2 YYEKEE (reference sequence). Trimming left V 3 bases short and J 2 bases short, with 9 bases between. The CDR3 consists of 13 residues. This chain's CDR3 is CASSSMTPYEQYF. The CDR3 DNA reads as TGTGCCAGCAGCTCCATGACTCCCTACGAGCAGTACTTC.

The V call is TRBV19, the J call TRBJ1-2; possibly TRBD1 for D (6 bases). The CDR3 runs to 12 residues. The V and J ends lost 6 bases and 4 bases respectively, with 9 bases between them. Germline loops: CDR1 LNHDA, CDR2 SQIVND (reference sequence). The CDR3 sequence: CASSRGSYGYTF. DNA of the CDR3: TGTGCCAGTAGCAGGGGAAGCTATGGCTACACCTTC.

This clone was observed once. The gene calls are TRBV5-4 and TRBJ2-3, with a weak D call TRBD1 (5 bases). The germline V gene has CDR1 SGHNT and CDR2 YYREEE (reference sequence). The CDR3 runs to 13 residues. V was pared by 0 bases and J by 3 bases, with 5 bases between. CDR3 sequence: CASSLDRTDTQYF. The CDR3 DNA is TGTGCCAGCAGCTTGGACAGGACAGATACGCAGTATTTT.

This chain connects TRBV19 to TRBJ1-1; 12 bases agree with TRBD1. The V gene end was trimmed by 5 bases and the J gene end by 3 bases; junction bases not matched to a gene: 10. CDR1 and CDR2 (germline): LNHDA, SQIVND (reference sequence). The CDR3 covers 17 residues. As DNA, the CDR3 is TGTGCCAGTAGTGCCCCGGGACAGGGGGCAGTACACACTGAAGCTTTCTTT. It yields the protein CASSAPGQGAVHTEAFF.

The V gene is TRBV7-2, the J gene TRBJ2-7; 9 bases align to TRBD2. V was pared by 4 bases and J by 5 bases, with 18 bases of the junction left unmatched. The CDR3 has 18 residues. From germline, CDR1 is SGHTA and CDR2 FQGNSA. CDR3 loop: CASSSRGRGGLMKNEQYF. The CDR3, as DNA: TGTGCCAGCAGCTCACGTGGGCGGGGGGGCTTAATGAAGAACGAGCAGTACTTC.

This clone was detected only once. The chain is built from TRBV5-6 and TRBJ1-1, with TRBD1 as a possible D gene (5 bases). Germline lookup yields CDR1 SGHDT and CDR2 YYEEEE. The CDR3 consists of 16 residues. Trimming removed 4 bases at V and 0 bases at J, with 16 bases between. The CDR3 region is CASSQLISGMNTEAFF. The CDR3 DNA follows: TGTGCCAGCAGCCAACTAATTTCAGGGATGAACACTGAAGCTTTCTTT.

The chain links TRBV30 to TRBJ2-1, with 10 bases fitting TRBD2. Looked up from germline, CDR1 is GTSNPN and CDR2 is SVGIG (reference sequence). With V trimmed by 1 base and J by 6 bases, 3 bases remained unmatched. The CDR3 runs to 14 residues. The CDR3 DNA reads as TGTGCCTGGAGTGGGGGGACTAGCGCCAATGAGCAGTTCTTC. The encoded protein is CAWSGGTSANEQFF.